Here is one TCR beta chain with its context. The data were produced by immunoSEQ multiplex PCR, yet TCRdb's version contains in-frame clones alone and is incomplete. The sample records almost 95,000 clones, about 83% being singletons. CDR3 length: 14 residues. In germline, CDR1 is SNHLY, CDR2 FYNNEI. V lost 3 bases to trimming and J lost 1 base, with 9 bases between them. This record comes from a study of blood T cell repertoires in COVID-19. About the study: T cells, B-cell-depleted T cells, or PBMCs provided the cDNA or gDNA that served as material.

The TCR comes from an older woman with COVID-19, enrolled during active disease. The V gene is TRBV2, the J gene TRBJ1-2; no clear D gene. The sample comprised peripheral blood. The CDR3 loop reads CASSEAAHNYGYTF. Written as DNA, the CDR3 is TGTGCCAGCAGTGAGGCGGCACATAACTATGGCTACACCTTC. The full variable domain, with the rest looked up from reference TRBV2 and TRBJ1-2, is EPEVTQTPSHQVTQMGQEVILRCVPISNHLYFYWYRQILGQKVEFLVSFYNNEISEKSEIFDDQFSVERPDGSNFTLKIRSTKLEDSAMYFCASSEAAHNYGYTFGSGTRLTVV.